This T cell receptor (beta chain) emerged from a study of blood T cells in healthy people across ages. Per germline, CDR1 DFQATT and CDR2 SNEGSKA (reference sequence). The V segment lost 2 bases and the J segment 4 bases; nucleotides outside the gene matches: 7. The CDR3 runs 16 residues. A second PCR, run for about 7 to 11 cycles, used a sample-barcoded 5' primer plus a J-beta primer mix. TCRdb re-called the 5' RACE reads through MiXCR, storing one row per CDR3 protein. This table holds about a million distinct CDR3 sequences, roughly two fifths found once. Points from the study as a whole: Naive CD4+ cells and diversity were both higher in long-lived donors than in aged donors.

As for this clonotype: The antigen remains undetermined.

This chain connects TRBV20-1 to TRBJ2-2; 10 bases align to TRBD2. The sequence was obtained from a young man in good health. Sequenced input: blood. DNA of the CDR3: TGCAGTGCTAGATCCTTGGGACTAGCGTCCACCGGGGAGCTGTTTTTT. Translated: CSARSLGLASTGELFF.